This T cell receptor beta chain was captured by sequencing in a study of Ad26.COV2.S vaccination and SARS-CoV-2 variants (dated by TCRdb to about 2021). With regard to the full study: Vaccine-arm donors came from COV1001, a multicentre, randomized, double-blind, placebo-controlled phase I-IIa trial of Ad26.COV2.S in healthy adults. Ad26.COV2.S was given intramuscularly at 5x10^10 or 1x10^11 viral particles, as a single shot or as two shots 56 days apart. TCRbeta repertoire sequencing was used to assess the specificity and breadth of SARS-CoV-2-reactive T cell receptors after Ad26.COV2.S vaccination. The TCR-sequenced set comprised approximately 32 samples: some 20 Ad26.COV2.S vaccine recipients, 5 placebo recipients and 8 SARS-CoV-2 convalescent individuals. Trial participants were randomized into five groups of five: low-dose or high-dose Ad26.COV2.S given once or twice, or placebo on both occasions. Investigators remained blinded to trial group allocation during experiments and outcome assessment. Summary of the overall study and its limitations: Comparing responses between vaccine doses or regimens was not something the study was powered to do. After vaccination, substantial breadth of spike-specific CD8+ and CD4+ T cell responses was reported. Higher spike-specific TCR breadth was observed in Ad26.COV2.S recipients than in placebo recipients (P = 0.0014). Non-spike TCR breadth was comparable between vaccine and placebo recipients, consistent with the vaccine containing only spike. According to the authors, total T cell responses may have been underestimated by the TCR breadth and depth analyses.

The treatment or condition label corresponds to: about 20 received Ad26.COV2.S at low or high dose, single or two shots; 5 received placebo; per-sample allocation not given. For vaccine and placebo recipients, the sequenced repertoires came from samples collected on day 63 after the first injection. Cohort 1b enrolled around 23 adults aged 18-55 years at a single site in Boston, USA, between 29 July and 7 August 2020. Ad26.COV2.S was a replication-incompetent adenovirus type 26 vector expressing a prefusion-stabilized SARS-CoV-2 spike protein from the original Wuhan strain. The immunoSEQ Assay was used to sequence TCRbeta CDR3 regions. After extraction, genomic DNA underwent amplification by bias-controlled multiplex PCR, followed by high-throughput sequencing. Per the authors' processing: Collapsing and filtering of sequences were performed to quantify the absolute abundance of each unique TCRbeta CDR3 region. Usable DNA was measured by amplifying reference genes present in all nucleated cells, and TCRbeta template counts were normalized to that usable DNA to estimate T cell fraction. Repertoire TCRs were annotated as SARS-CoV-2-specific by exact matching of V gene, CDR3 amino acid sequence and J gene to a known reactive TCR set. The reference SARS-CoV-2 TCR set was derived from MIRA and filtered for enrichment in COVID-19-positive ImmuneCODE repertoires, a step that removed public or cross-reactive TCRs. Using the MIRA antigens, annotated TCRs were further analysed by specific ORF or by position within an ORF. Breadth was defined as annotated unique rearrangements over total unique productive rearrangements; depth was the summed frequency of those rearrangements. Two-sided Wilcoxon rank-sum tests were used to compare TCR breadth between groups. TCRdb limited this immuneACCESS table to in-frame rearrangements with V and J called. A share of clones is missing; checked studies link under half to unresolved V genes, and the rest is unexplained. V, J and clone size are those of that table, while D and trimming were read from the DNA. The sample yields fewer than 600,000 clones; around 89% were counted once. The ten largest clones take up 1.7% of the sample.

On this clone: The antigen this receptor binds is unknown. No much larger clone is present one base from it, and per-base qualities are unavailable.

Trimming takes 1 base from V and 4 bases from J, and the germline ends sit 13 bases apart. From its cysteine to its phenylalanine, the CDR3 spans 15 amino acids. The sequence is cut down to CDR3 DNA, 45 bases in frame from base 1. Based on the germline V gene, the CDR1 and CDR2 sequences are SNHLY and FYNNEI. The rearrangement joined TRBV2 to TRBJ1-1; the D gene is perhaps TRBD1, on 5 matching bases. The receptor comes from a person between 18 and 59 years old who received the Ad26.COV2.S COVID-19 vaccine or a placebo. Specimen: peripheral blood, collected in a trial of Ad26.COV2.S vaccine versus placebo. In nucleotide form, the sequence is TGTGCCAGCAGTGAAGTACGCTGGGGGAGCACTGAAGCTTTCTTT. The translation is CASSEVRWGSTEAFF.